This TCR beta chain was found in a study of blood T cell repertoires in COVID-19. Overall study context: The analysed material was cDNA or gDNA that came from T cells, B-cell-depleted T cells, or PBMCs.

The CDR3 is 16 amino acids. The V segment lost 2 bases and the J segment 0 bases; nucleotides outside the gene matches: 3. Germline V gives CDR1 SGHAT, CDR2 FQNNGV. Original analysis: By means of reference gene primer amplification, nucleated cell counts were estimated. Assay: immunoSEQ multiplex PCR; the TCRdb copy retains only in-frame clones and omits some. V and J calls and clone size follow that table, whereas D and trimming were derived from the DNA. Of some 250,000 clones listed, around 88% are singletons. The chain is built from TRBV11-2 and TRBJ1-4; TRBD1 aligns across 7 bases. The sequence derives from a man aged 25-40 years with active or convalescent COVID-19. What was sequenced was peripheral blood. The CDR3: CASSLMGTATNEKLFF. The CDR3, as DNA: TGTGCCAGCAGCTTAATGGGGACAGCAACTAATGAAAAACTGTTTTTT.